This T cell receptor (beta chain) is from a study of control samples from healthy donors and cancer patients. Germline-derived CDR1 and CDR2 are KGHDR and SFDVKD. The V and J ends lost 4 bases and 3 bases, in that order; junction bases with no gene match: 4. This CDR3 is built from 14 residues. Profiled with immunoSEQ multiplex PCR; TCRdb holds only in-frame clones, not every one. The profile covers 150,000 to 200,000 clones, with roughly 90% appearing a single time and 0.68% taken by the ten largest. The specimen sequenced was blood. This clonotype was obtained from a woman aged 25 to 39 in good health. The chain is built from TRBV24-1 and TRBJ1-2; TRBD1 matches 7 bases. CDR3 nucleotides: TGTGCCACCAGTGACAGCAGGGGGTACTATGGCTACACCTTC. It codes for CATSDSRGYYGYTF.